A single sample gave rise to the 26 T cell receptor beta chains below, sequenced in a study of blood T cell repertoires in COVID-19. Profiled with immunoSEQ multiplex PCR; TCRdb holds only in-frame clones, not every one. The data contain hundreds of thousands of clones, roughly 80% of them singletons. Source material: peripheral blood. The source of these receptors is a woman aged 60 to 75 with active or convalescent COVID-19.

The chain employs TRBV30 and TRBJ2-7; D gene uncertain. V lost 2 bases and J lost 6, with 11 bases in between. CDR1 is GTSNPN and CDR2 is SVGIG in the germline V gene (reference sequence). The CDR3 consists of 12 residues. In DNA, the CDR3 is TGTGCCTGGAGTATCCTCAGTGTCGAGCAGTACTTC. Its protein is CAWSILSVEQYF.

The chain combines TRBV21-1 with TRBJ1-2; the table's D call, TRBD1, has no DNA check behind it. TRBV21-1 is termed a pseudogene. This CDR3 contains 14 residues. The CDR3 sequence is CASSRGQGWYGYTF. The CDR3 DNA follows: TGTGCCAGCAGCAGGGGACAGGGGTGGTATGGCTACACCTTC.

The chain carries TRBV6-6 and TRBJ1-1; D is uncertain. Germline lookup yields CDR1 MNHNY and CDR2 SVGAGI (reference sequence). The V and J ends lost 5 bases and 5 bases respectively, with 6 bases between them. This CDR3 region has 11 residues. CDR3 DNA: TGTGCCAGCAGTCCTGAGACTGAAGCTTTCTTT. Its protein product is CASSPETEAFF.

This clone showed up just a few times. The V gene is TRBV19, the J gene TRBJ1-6; perhaps TRBD1 as D (6 bases). The V end was cut by 9 bases, the J end by 6 bases, with 18 bases between. The germline V gene has CDR1 LNHDA and CDR2 SQIVND (reference sequence). The CDR3 covers 15 residues. CDR3 nucleotides: TGTGCCAGCGCCCGAATAGGGGGAAGTAATTCACCCCTCCACTTT. This encodes CASARIGGSNSPLHF.

The rearrangement links TRBV20-1 to TRBJ1-5; D unresolved. V was pared by 2 bases and J by 7 bases, with 6 bases between. The length of the CDR3 is 11 residues. Germline V gene sequence: CDR1 DFQATT, CDR2 SNEGSKA (reference sequence). The CDR3 nucleotides read TGCAGTGCTAGATCAGGCCAGCCCCAGCATTTT. This sequence encodes CSARSGQPQHF.

The rearrangement uses TRBV19 and TRBJ1-1; tentatively, D is TRBD1 (6 bases). V lost 3 bases to trimming and J lost 1 base, with 12 bases between them. From germline, CDR1 is LNHDA and CDR2 SQIVND (reference sequence). The length of the CDR3 is 15 residues. The CDR3 sequence: CASSMGAGGNTEAFF. CDR3 nucleotide sequence: TGTGCCAGTAGTATGGGGGCGGGAGGGAACACTGAAGCTTTCTTT.

This rearrangement joins TRBV5-1 to TRBJ2-5, with TRBD1 matching 10 bases. V lost 5 bases, J lost 2 bases, and 3 bases stayed unmatched. The CDR3 length is 14 residues. Germline V lookup: CDR1 SGHRS, CDR2 YFSETQ. CDR3 sequence: CASRGTGVQETQYF. The CDR3 bases are TGCGCCAGCAGAGGGACAGGGGTTCAAGAGACCCAGTACTTC.

The chain combines TRBV4-1 with TRBJ2-3, with 8 bases lining up with TRBD2. Germline CDR1 is MGHRA and CDR2 is YSYEKL. Trimming took 4 bases from V and 2 from J; bases not matched to a gene: 11. The CDR3 covers 17 residues. The CDR3 spells CASSRPKAGGFTDTQYF. For the CDR3, the DNA is TGCGCCAGCAGCCGCCCTAAGGCGGGGGGATTCACAGATACGCAGTATTTT.

The chain combines TRBV6-4 with TRBJ2-7; TRBD1 matches 9 bases. V shed 4 bases and J 1 base; nucleotides not matched to a gene: 5. The CDR3 loop spans 15 amino acids. CDR1 and CDR2 (germline): MRHNA, SNTAGT. The CDR3 nucleotides are TGTGCCAGCAGTGCGGGACAGGGAGGGTCCTACGAGCAGTACTTC. It encodes CASSAGQGGSYEQYF.

This clone was picked up many times. This chain uses TRBV12-3 or TRBV12-4 with TRBJ1-2; 8 bases map to TRBD1. The CDR3 has 13 amino acids. V trimming: 3 bases; J trimming: 8 bases; junction bases outside the gene matches: 5. CDR3 nucleotide sequence: TGTGCCAGCAGTTTGCAGGGGGCGAAGGGCTACACCTTC. Its translation: CASSLQGAKGYTF.

The rearrangement uses TRBV9 and TRBJ1-2; 9 nucleotides match TRBD1. Germline V gene lookup returns CDR1 SGDLS and CDR2 YYNGEE. The V and J ends lost 4 bases and 4 bases, in that order; junction bases with no gene match: 11. The CDR3 is made up of 16 amino acids. The CDR3 nucleotides read TGTGCCAGCAGCCCCGACGTGGACAGGGGCTTCTATGGCTACACCTTC. This codes for CASSPDVDRGFYGYTF.

The gene calls are TRBV27 and TRBJ1-3, with no clear D. Germline V gene sequence: CDR1 MNHEY, CDR2 SMNVEV (reference sequence). Trimming removed 3 bases from V and 4 bases from J, with 7 bases in between. This CDR3 has 13 amino acids. This chain's CDR3 is CASSFRRGNTIYF. CDR3 DNA: TGTGCCAGCAGTTTTAGGAGAGGAAACACCATATATTTT.

On this clone itself: This CDR3 is also generated by other DNA sequences in the sample. The chain couples TRBV30 to TRBJ1-2, with a tentative D call TRBD1 (5 bases). The V end lost 1 base, the J end lost 0 bases, and 9 bases lay between the germline ends. Per the germline V gene, CDR1 is GTSNPN and CDR2 is SVGIG (reference sequence). CDR3 length: 14 amino acids. This CDR3 reads CAWSGQLANYGYTF. The CDR3 bases are TGTGCCTGGAGTGGACAGTTAGCTAACTATGGCTACACCTTC.

The chain joins TRBV6-5 to TRBJ1-2; 11 positions agree with TRBD1. The CDR3 totals 15 residues. CDR1 and CDR2 (germline): MNHEY, SVGAGI. The junction had 8 bases not matched to a gene; V was cut back by 4 bases and J by 7 bases. In DNA form, the CDR3 reads TGTGCCAGCAGTTTTCTTGGACAGGGGGCGGGTGGCTACACCTTC. It codes for CASSFLGQGAGGYTF.

The rearrangement joins TRBV12-5 to TRBJ1-1; D not resolved. CDR1 and CDR2 (germline): LGHNT, FRNRAP. With 1 base removed from V and 0 bases from J, the gap between germline ends came to 12 bases. This CDR3 has 16 residues. The CDR3 nucleotides read TGTGCTAGTGGTTTGGGGCCGGGTCGGTTGAACACTGAAGCTTTCTTT. This sequence encodes CASGLGPGRLNTEAFF.

The rearrangement links TRBV11-2 to TRBJ2-7, with a weak D call TRBD2 (6 bases). Looked up from germline, CDR1 is SGHAT and CDR2 is FQNNGV. The CDR3 is 14 residues long. V was shortened by 6 bases and J by 6 bases, with 18 bases between the two germline ends. This chain's CDR3 is CASRSGTPVAEQYF. The CDR3 nucleotides read TGTGCCAGCAGATCCGGGACTCCGGTCGCCGAGCAGTACTTC.

The V and J genes are TRBV21-1 and TRBJ2-2; TRBD2 is the table's D call and was not checked against the DNA. TRBV21-1 is deemed a pseudogene. The CDR3 length is 18 residues. The CDR3 region is CASSKGLAGGPDTGELFF. In DNA form, the CDR3 reads TGTGCCAGCAGCAAAGGGCTAGCGGGGGGGCCAGACACCGGGGAGCTGTTTTTT.

The gene calls are TRBV6-5 and TRBJ1-2, with D unresolved. Trimming took 5 bases from V and 6 from J, leaving 16 bases between them. The CDR3 loop spans 14 amino acids. The V gene's germline CDR1 is MNHEY and CDR2 SVGAGI. This chain's CDR3 is CASSPGDRANGYTF. CDR3 bases: TGTGCCAGCAGTCCCGGAGACCGAGCGAATGGCTACACCTTC.

The chain recombines TRBV7-9 with TRBJ1-2; a weak D match, TRBD1 (5 bases). The length of the CDR3 is 12 residues. Trimming shortened V by 8 bases and J by 3 bases, and 10 bases separated the two germline ends. The germline V gene has CDR1 SEHNR and CDR2 FQNEAQ (reference sequence). The CDR3: CASGSGDYGYTF. The DNA for the CDR3 is TGTGCCAGCGGCTCGGGGGACTATGGCTACACCTTC.

The chain recombines TRBV19 with TRBJ1-1; D is unclear. Germline-derived CDR1 and CDR2 are LNHDA and SQIVND (reference sequence). The CDR3 consists of 13 residues. The V end lost 4 bases, the J end lost 4 bases, and 10 bases lay between the germline ends. The CDR3 loop reads CASSKKTGTEAFF. The CDR3 DNA sequence: TGTGCCAGTAGTAAAAAAACGGGCACTGAAGCTTTCTTT. Full variable domain (rest looked up from reference TRBV19 and TRBJ1-1): DGGITQSPKYLFRKEGQNVTLSCEQNLNHDAMYWYRQDPGQGLRLIYYSQIVNDFQKGDIAEGYSVSREKKESFPLTVTSAQKNPTAFYLCASSKKTGTEAFFGQGTRLTVV.

The CDR3 spells CASSSSSGGAYEQFF. The DNA of the CDR3 is TGTGCCAGCAGCAGTTCTAGCGGGGGGGCCTATGAGCAGTTCTTC. The rearrangement joins TRBV7-2 to TRBJ2-1, with 12 bases matching TRBD2. The CDR3 has 15 amino acids. Germline trimming cut 5 bases from V and 8 bases from J; bases unmatched to any gene: 7. Germline CDR1 and CDR2: SGHTA and FQGNSA. Drawing the rest from reference TRBV7-2 and TRBJ2-1, the complete variable domain is GAGVSQSPSNKVTEKGKDVELRCDPISGHTALYWYRQSLGQGLEFLIYFQGNSAPDKSGLPSDRFSAERTGGSVSTLTIQRTQQEDSAVYLCASSSSSGGAYEQFFGPGTRLTVL.

This rearrangement joins TRBV12-5 to TRBJ1-5; 9 nucleotides match TRBD1. The length of the CDR3 is 16 residues. Losses at the gene ends were 5 bases for V and 4 bases for J; bases not matched to a gene: 9. Germline V gene data show CDR1 as LGHNT and CDR2 as FRNRAP. The CDR3 loop is CASGKGQGGGNQPQHF. DNA for the CDR3: TGTGCTAGTGGTAAGGGACAGGGCGGTGGGAATCAGCCCCAGCATTTT.

This clone has only a few counts. This chain links TRBV18 with TRBJ1-6; 9 nucleotides line up with TRBD1. After removal of 6 bases from V and 8 bases from J, the junction contained 5 bases not matched to a gene. CDR1 is KGHSH and CDR2 is LQKENI in the germline V gene. The CDR3 is 14 amino acids. The CDR3 protein is CASSPRDRDSPLHF. DNA of the CDR3: TGTGCCAGCTCCCCTCGGGACAGGGATTCACCCCTCCACTTT.

The V and J genes are TRBV6-5 and TRBJ1-5; D is undetermined. There are 13 residues in the CDR3. Germline CDR1 MNHEY, CDR2 SVGAGI. V lost 4 bases and J lost 4, with 8 bases in between. The CDR3 DNA sequence: TGTGCCAGCAGTTTCCAGGTTAATCAGCCCCAGCATTTT. Translated: CASSFQVNQPQHF.

The chain couples TRBV5-1 to TRBJ1-3; D not resolved. V gave up 4 bases and J gave up 3 bases, with 20 bases separating them. Germline values: CDR1 SGHRS, CDR2 YFSETQ. The CDR3 consists of 17 residues. The CDR3 sequence: CASSVRPLGMGGNTIYF. Written as DNA, the CDR3 is TGCGCCAGCAGCGTCCGACCCCTCGGGATGGGTGGAAACACCATATATTTT.

The V gene is TRBV12-3 or TRBV12-4, the J gene TRBJ1-3; D perhaps matches TRBD1 (5 bases). V was trimmed by 4 bases and J by 4 bases, leaving 8 bases between them. CDR3 length: 13 residues. The CDR3 region has the DNA TGTGCCAGCAGTTCCTCAGGGGGAAACACCATATATTTT. Its protein is CASSSSGGNTIYF.